This TCR beta chain appears in the sequencing data of a study of shared clonotypes between healthy human individuals. Points on this clone: Its antigen is unknown.

Each subset's genomic DNA was shared equally among a number of immunoSEQ plates. The method was immunoSEQ multiplex PCR; TCRdb's version includes in-frame clones alone and lacks a portion of them. The sample consists of some 1,100,000 clones, more than 75% of them appearing once. Study-wide findings and caveats: Sampling was confined to blood; repertoires within tissues likely differ. Compared with clonotypes that all four donors shared, non-shared clonotypes had lower generation probabilities. Roughly 5% of naive CD4 clonotypes were shared across four donors.

V was clipped by 5 bases and J by 3 bases, with 11 bases between them. The CDR3 has 15 amino acids. Germline V lookup: CDR1 MDHEN, CDR2 SYDVKM. Source material: memory CD4+ T cells from PBMCs. Subset defined: CD45RA-negative fraction. The J gene is TRBJ1-6, the V gene TRBV28, with D maybe TRBD1 (5 bases). The receptor comes from a man between 18 and 29 years old in good health. Some clones in this sample may be carry-over from other donors' samples. The CDR3 sequence: CASSRDGGYNSPLHF. The CDR3 nucleotides are TGTGCCAGCAGTCGCGACGGGGGCTATAATTCACCCCTCCACTTT. The entire variable domain, with the rest obtained from reference TRBV28 and TRBJ1-6, is as follows: DVKVTQSSRYLVKRTGEKVFLECVQDMDHENMFWYRQDPGLGLRLIYFSYDVKMKEKGDIPEGYSVSREKKERFSLILESASTNQTSMYLCASSRDGGYNSPLHFGNGTRLTVT.